The 28 T cell receptor beta chains below were found in one sample sequenced in a study of long-term antiretroviral therapy in people with HIV. The assay, immunoSEQ v3.0, was run at survey level. Assay: immunoSEQ multiplex PCR; the TCRdb copy retains only in-frame clones and omits some. This table has 25,000 to 30,000 clones, more than 70% appearing once. Sequenced material: unsorted PBMCs, taken 0.8 years after starting antiretroviral therapy. These receptors were collected from a woman in her thirties with HIV.

This clone has only one observation. This chain connects TRBV18 to TRBJ1-5; D is uncertain. CDR1 and CDR2 (germline): KGHSH, LQKENI. V was cut by 3 bases and J by 7 bases, with 10 bases left in between. The CDR3 is 13 residues long. As DNA, the CDR3 is TGTGCCAGCTCACCTGAGTCTGGCCAGCCCCAGCATTTT. This gives the protein CASSPESGQPQHF.

V usage is TRBV21-1 and J usage is TRBJ1-5; the D call TRBD1 from the table was never checked on the DNA. TRBV21-1 is a documented pseudogene. This CDR3 comprises 15 residues. The CDR3 DNA reads as TGTGCCAGCAGCCGTACAGGGGACAGCAATCAGCCCCAGCATTTT. Translated, it gives CASSRTGDSNQPQHF.

The J gene is TRBJ1-5, the V gene TRBV2, with D possibly TRBD1 on 5 matching bases. The germline gives CDR1 SNHLY, CDR2 FYNNEI. Trimming took off 0 bases at V and 1 base at J, with 10 bases between the two ends. This CDR3 is built from 16 residues. The CDR3 DNA reads TGTGCCAGCAGTGAAGCACAGGCAGCGAGCAATCAGCCCCAGCATTTT. Translation gives CASSEAQAASNQPQHF.

This clone appeared once. The chain employs TRBV4-1 and TRBJ2-3, with 7 bases lining up with TRBD1. The germline CDR1 and CDR2 sequences are MGHRA and YSYEKL. V was pared by 1 base and J by 1 base, with 2 bases of the junction left unmatched. The CDR3 loop spans 15 amino acids. CDR3 region: CASSQGQGGTDTQYF. In DNA form, the CDR3 reads TGCGCCAGCAGCCAAGGGCAGGGGGGCACAGATACGCAGTATTTT.

This rearrangement joins TRBV23-1 to TRBJ2-1; no clear D. TRBV23-1 is noted as an ORF with a role that remains uncertain. This CDR3 is 13 amino acids long. V shed 6 bases and J shed 12 bases, with 18 bases lying between them. The DNA for the CDR3 is TGCGCCAGCAGCCCGACCTTTTCGGAGAGGCAGTTCTTC. Translating gives CASSPTFSERQFF.

This chain's CDR3 is CASSGGTGMNTEAFF. The CDR3 region has the DNA TGTGCCAGCAGCGGGGGGACGGGAATGAACACTGAAGCTTTCTTT. The chain carries TRBV11-2 and TRBJ1-1, with TRBD1 as a possible D gene (5 bases). The CDR3 consists of 15 residues. Germline CDR1 is SGHAT and CDR2 is FQNNGV. Trimming shortened V by 5 bases and J by 0 bases, and 13 bases separated the two germline ends.

V is TRBV5-8 and J is TRBJ2-1, with D possibly TRBD2 on 6 matching bases. CDR3 size: 13 residues. Between the trimmed V and J ends, which lost 2 bases and 6 bases, there was a span of 9 bases. Germline V gene sequence: CDR1 SGHTS, CDR2 YDEGEE. CDR3 protein: CASSLGTLNEQFF. CDR3 sequence (DNA): TGTGCCAGCAGCTTAGGGACTCTCAATGAGCAGTTCTTC.

The chain couples TRBV6-1 to TRBJ2-5; tentatively, D is TRBD1 (5 bases). V gave up 6 bases and J gave up 2 bases, with 10 bases separating them. CDR3 length equals 13 residues. CDR1 and CDR2 from the germline V gene are MNHNS and SASEGT. The CDR3 region is CASRPTVQETQYF. The CDR3, as DNA: TGTGCCAGCAGACCGACAGTGCAAGAGACCCAGTACTTC.

The chain joins TRBV5-1 to TRBJ1-1; 8 nucleotides match TRBD1. Trimming cost V 4 bases and J 2 bases; bases outside gene matches: 13. CDR3 length: 17 amino acids. Germline V gene lookup returns CDR1 SGHRS and CDR2 YFSETQ. This CDR3 is CASSPGQGSAINTEAFF. CDR3 bases: TGCGCCAGCAGCCCCGGACAGGGATCGGCAATCAACACTGAAGCTTTCTTT.

V gene TRBV7-3 combines with J gene TRBJ2-2, with a tentative D call TRBD2 (5 bases). Germline lookup yields CDR1 SGHTA and CDR2 FQGTGA. Trimming stripped 2 bases from V and 2 bases from J, with 6 bases between. CDR3 length equals 14 residues. The CDR3: CASSLGGNTGELFF. Written as DNA, the CDR3 is TGTGCCAGCAGCTTAGGAGGAAACACCGGGGAGCTGTTTTTT.

V and J are TRBV6-4 and TRBJ2-7; 7 bases line up with TRBD1. The CDR3 spans 13 residues. V lost 6 bases and J lost 4; bases outside the gene matches: 6. The germline V gene encodes CDR1 MRHNA and CDR2 SNTAGT. Written as DNA, the CDR3 is TGTGCCAGCAGAGAGGGACAGCCTTACGAGCAGTACGTC. Amino acids: CASREGQPYEQYV.

The chain is built from TRBV18 and TRBJ1-1; 8 nucleotides match TRBD1. The CDR3 is made up of 13 amino acids. V gave up 3 bases and J gave up 6 bases; unmatched junction bases: 3. The V gene's germline CDR1 is KGHSH and CDR2 LQKENI. The CDR3 is CASSPGQGAEAFF. The CDR3 bases are TGTGCCAGCTCACCCGGACAGGGCGCTGAAGCTTTCTTT.

This clone was detected only a few times. V gene TRBV28 combines with J gene TRBJ1-1; D call uncertain. The CDR3 has 15 residues. Germline V lookup: CDR1 MDHEN, CDR2 SYDVKM. V lost 3 bases and J lost 2, with 13 bases in between. The CDR3 DNA reads as TGTGCCAGCAGTTTTCTTAGCAGGACTAACACTGAAGCTTTCTTT. Its translation is CASSFLSRTNTEAFF.

This clone appeared once. The V call is TRBV5-6, the J call TRBJ1-1; 9 bases align to TRBD1. Germline values: CDR1 SGHDT, CDR2 YYEEEE. The CDR3 runs to 14 residues. Germline trimming cut 4 bases from V and 5 bases from J; bases unmatched to any gene: 6. The CDR3 sequence: CASSGRDRVTEAFF. In nucleotides, the CDR3 is TGTGCCAGCAGCGGCCGGGACAGGGTTACTGAAGCTTTCTTT.

The chain uses TRBV5-4 and TRBJ2-2; D is perhaps TRBD2 (5 bases). Germline values: CDR1 SGHNT, CDR2 YYREEE (reference sequence). V lost 0 bases to trimming and J lost 0 bases, with 9 bases between them. CDR3 length equals 16 residues. The CDR3 loop reads CASSLGGQANTGELFF. The CDR3 DNA follows: TGTGCCAGCAGCTTGGGAGGGCAGGCGAACACCGGGGAGCTGTTTTTT. Drawing the rest from reference TRBV5-4 and TRBJ2-2, the complete variable domain is ETGVTQSPTHLIKTRGQQVTLRCSSQSGHNTVSWYQQALGQGPQFIFQYYREEENGRGNFPPRFSGLQFPNYSSELNVNALELDDSALYLCASSLGGQANTGELFFGEGSRLTVL.

The chain is built from TRBV15 and TRBJ2-5; a weak D match, TRBD1 (8 bases). V lost 4 bases to trimming and J lost 3 bases, with 18 bases between them. Germline CDR1 and CDR2: LNHNV and YYDKDF (reference sequence). This CDR3 region has 16 residues. This CDR3 reads CATSIRGAGGEETQYF. CDR3 sequence (DNA): TGTGCCACCAGCATACGGGGGGCAGGGGGCGAAGAGACCCAGTACTTC.

This chain links TRBV5-4 with TRBJ2-7; a possible D gene is TRBD1 (5 bases). With 4 bases removed from V and 0 bases from J, the gap between germline ends came to 8 bases. The CDR3 runs 13 residues. Germline CDR1 is SGHNT and CDR2 is YYREEE (reference sequence). CDR3 bases: TGTGCCAGCAGCCGACAGTTCTCCTACGAGCAGTACTTC. It specifies CASSRQFSYEQYF.

The chain recombines TRBV5-1 with TRBJ1-4; TRBD1 matches 9 bases. The germline V gene encodes CDR1 SGHRS and CDR2 YFSETQ. After removal of 5 bases from V and 0 bases from J, the junction contained 5 bases not matched to a gene. This CDR3 has 16 residues. In DNA, the CDR3 is TGCGCCAGCAGTCGTAGACAGGGGGCAACTAATGAAAAACTGTTTTTT. Residues: CASSRRQGATNEKLFF.

The chain recombines TRBV15 with TRBJ1-1, with unresolved D. Deletions cut 5 bases from V and 5 bases from J, with 12 bases between. From germline, CDR1 is LNHNV and CDR2 YYDKDF (reference sequence). CDR3 length equals 13 residues. The CDR3 region is CATSVQQRTEAFF. Written as DNA, the CDR3 is TGTGCCACCAGCGTACAGCAAAGGACTGAAGCTTTCTTT.

The J gene is TRBJ2-1, the V gene TRBV25-1; TRBD1 matches 9 bases. The ends lost 1 base at V and 8 bases at J; junction bases unmatched: 6. Germline CDR1 MGHDK, CDR2 SYGVNS. The CDR3 runs 15 residues. The CDR3 here is CASSESRDRDDEQFF. CDR3 sequence (DNA): TGTGCCAGCAGTGAATCAAGGGACAGGGACGATGAGCAGTTCTTC.

This chain uses TRBV5-8 with TRBJ1-3; D not certain. The CDR3 covers 15 residues. V lost 4 bases, J lost 3 bases, and 14 bases lay in between. The germline V gene has CDR1 SGHTS and CDR2 YDEGEE. CDR3 sequence (DNA): TGTGCCAGCAGCCGGACTTCAGATCGTGGAAACACCATATATTTT. This encodes CASSRTSDRGNTIYF.

A single count supports this clone. The chain joins TRBV6-4 to TRBJ2-5; 7 bases match TRBD1. CDR3 length: 13 residues. V gave up 4 bases and J gave up 7 bases; unmatched junction bases: 6. In germline, CDR1 is MRHNA, CDR2 SNTAGT. The CDR3 spells CASSALQGSTQYF. CDR3 DNA: TGTGCCAGCAGTGCCTTACAGGGGTCGACCCAGTACTTC.

The V call is TRBV29-1, the J call TRBJ2-1; 9 bases align to TRBD1. The CDR3 contains 16 residues. Germline-derived CDR1 and CDR2 are SQVTM and ANQGSEA. Trimming at V came to 3 bases and at J to 6 bases, leaving 12 bases not matched to a gene. The CDR3 is CSVEEFPGQGSNEQFF. In nucleotides, the CDR3 is TGCAGCGTTGAGGAGTTTCCGGGACAGGGTAGCAATGAGCAGTTCTTC.

The J gene is TRBJ1-6, the V gene TRBV6-1, with 7 bases matching TRBD1. The V segment lost 5 bases and the J segment 6 bases; nucleotides outside the gene matches: 4. Germline-derived CDR1 and CDR2 are MNHNS and SASEGT. The CDR3 is made up of 14 amino acids. The CDR3 nucleotides read TGTGCCAGCAGTCCAGGGGGGGGTAATTCACCCCTCCACTTT. This sequence encodes CASSPGGGNSPLHF.

J is TRBJ2-5 and V is TRBV2, with TRBD1 matching 7 bases. CDR1 and CDR2 from the germline V gene are SNHLY and FYNNEI. The junction had 9 bases not matched to a gene; V was cut back by 5 bases and J by 0 bases. The CDR3 contains 16 residues. The DNA for the CDR3 is TGTGCCAGCAGTTATCCCGGGACAGCCTACCAAGAGACCCAGTACTTC. It specifies CASSYPGTAYQETQYF.

The chain combines TRBV5-5 with TRBJ2-3, with D maybe TRBD2 (5 bases). This CDR3 has 15 amino acids. CDR1 is SGHKS and CDR2 is YYEKEE in the germline V gene (reference sequence). V dropped 4 bases and J dropped 6 bases, with 18 bases sitting between them. CDR3 amino acids: CASSPLITSGDTQYF. The CDR3 nucleotides are TGTGCCAGCAGCCCACTAATCACGTCGGGGGATACGCAGTATTTT.

The chain couples TRBV13 to TRBJ2-1, with D perhaps matching TRBD1 (5 bases). V was cut by 5 bases and J by 1 base, with 15 bases left in between. Germline CDR1 reads PRHDT; CDR2 reads FYEKMQ (reference sequence). The length of the CDR3 is 16 residues. The CDR3 spells CASSGTGEPSYNEQFF. The CDR3 DNA follows: TGTGCCAGCAGCGGCACAGGAGAACCGTCCTACAATGAGCAGTTCTTC. Combining the CDR3 with reference TRBV13 and TRBJ2-1 gives the whole variable domain AAGVIQSPRHLIKEKRETATLKCYPIPRHDTVYWYQQGPGQDPQFLISFYEKMQSDKGSIPDRFSAQQFSDYHSELNMSSLELGDSALYFCASSGTGEPSYNEQFFGPGTRLTVL.

The chain has TRBV14 and TRBJ1-3, with 10 bases aligning to TRBD1. The CDR3 extends over 15 amino acids. Germline assignment: CDR1 SGHDN and CDR2 FVKESK. Trimming at V came to 3 bases and at J to 5 bases, leaving 4 bases not matched to a gene. CDR3 nucleotides: TGTGCCAGCAGCCACCCGGGACAGGGGCGAAACACCATATATTTT. Translation gives CASSHPGQGRNTIYF. The entire variable domain, with the rest obtained from reference TRBV14 and TRBJ1-3, is as follows: EAGVTQFPSHSVIEKGQTVTLRCDPISGHDNLYWYRRVMGKEIKFLLHFVKESKQDESGMPNNRFLAERTGGTYSTLKVQPAELEDSGVYFCASSHPGQGRNTIYFGEGSWLTVV.